Following are 25 T cell receptor beta chains from one sample sequenced in a study of T cell responses to AZD1222 COVID-19 vaccine. Sequencing used immunoSEQ multiplex PCR; TCRdb keeps in-frame clones, though not all of them. The top ten clones hold approximately 1.5% of a sample with 80,000 or so clones, roughly nine tenths of them seen once. Material: peripheral blood, obtained on day 0 of AZD1222 vaccination. The receptors shown here come from an adult in good health.

This clone was recorded once. The genes are TRBV5-1 and TRBJ2-1, with D perhaps assigned TRBD1 or TRBD2 (5 bases each). CDR3 length: 15 amino acids. Germline V CDR1 and CDR2: SGHRS, YFSETQ. V gave up 4 bases and J gave up 0 bases, with 11 bases separating them. CDR3 nucleotides: TGCGCCAGCAGCCACCCGGGACGCTCCTACAATGAGCAGTTCTTC. Translated, it gives CASSHPGRSYNEQFF.

The chain uses TRBV7-8 and TRBJ2-7; TRBD2 agrees at 8 bases. Trimming removed 5 bases from V and 2 bases from J; junction bases left unmatched: 5. The CDR3 has 14 residues. The germline V gene encodes CDR1 SGHVS and CDR2 FQNEAQ. The CDR3 coding sequence is TGTGCCAGCAGCATTACTAGCGGAGCCTACGAGCAGTACTTC. This encodes CASSITSGAYEQYF.

This rearrangement joins TRBV29-1 to TRBJ2-7, with D unclear. CDR1 SQVTM and CDR2 ANQGSEA come from the germline V gene. V lost 8 bases to trimming and J lost 1 base, with 15 bases between them. The CDR3 runs 13 residues. The CDR3 is CSTPYKRSYEQYF. The CDR3 DNA follows: TGCAGCACCCCCTACAAGAGATCCTACGAGCAGTACTTC.

For the CDR3, the DNA is TGTGCCAGCAGCTTAGGCAGGCTAGCGGGGTACCAAGAGACCCAGTACTTC. This translates into CASSLGRLAGYQETQYF. V and J are TRBV7-8 and TRBJ2-5, with 9 nucleotides matching TRBD2. V shed 1 base and J 0 bases; nucleotides not matched to a gene: 6. Germline V gene data show CDR1 as SGHVS and CDR2 as FQNEAQ. This CDR3 comprises 17 residues.

The chain employs TRBV30 and TRBJ1-2; no reliable D call. The V gene lost 2 bases and the J gene lost 8 bases, with 15 bases spanning the gap. Germline V CDR1 and CDR2: GTSNPN, SVGIG (reference sequence). The CDR3 extends over 13 amino acids. The CDR3 protein is CAWSLQIIEGYTF. DNA of the CDR3: TGTGCCTGGAGTCTACAGATTATAGAGGGCTACACCTTC.

The CDR3 loop is CATSVGRAYNEQFF. DNA of the CDR3: TGTGCCACCTCAGTGGGGAGGGCATACAATGAGCAGTTCTTC. J is TRBJ2-1 and V is TRBV27, with TRBD2 matching 7 bases. The CDR3 contains 14 residues. The germline gives CDR1 MNHEY, CDR2 SMNVEV (reference sequence). V lost 10 bases to trimming and J lost 4 bases; unmatched junction nucleotides: 10.

The chain has TRBV10-3 and TRBJ1-4, with 7 bases fitting TRBD1. Germline values: CDR1 ENHRY, CDR2 SYGVKD. Germline trimming cut 0 bases from V and 5 bases from J; bases unmatched to any gene: 9. This CDR3 is 17 amino acids long. CDR3 residues: CAISESIAAGGNEKLFF. CDR3 coding DNA: TGTGCCATCAGTGAGTCTATAGCCGCAGGGGGGAATGAAAAACTGTTTTTT.

The chain has TRBV12-3 or TRBV12-4 and TRBJ1-1, with 8 bases fitting TRBD1. With V trimmed by 6 bases and J by 5 bases, 5 bases remained unmatched. The CDR3 has 13 residues. The CDR3 sequence: CASRRTGRTEAFF. For the CDR3, the DNA is TGTGCCAGCAGGAGGACAGGGCGGACTGAAGCTTTCTTT.

This chain links TRBV5-6 with TRBJ1-3; D is ambiguous. CDR1 and CDR2 from the germline V gene are SGHDT and YYEEEE. The CDR3 covers 15 residues. Trimming pared 1 base from V and 3 bases from J, leaving 11 bases between. DNA for the CDR3: TGTGCCAGCAGCTTGTTATCAGGTCGTGGAAACACCATATATTTT. Its protein is CASSLLSGRGNTIYF.

This chain uses TRBV10-3 with TRBJ1-5; a possible D gene is TRBD1 (5 bases). The V gene lost 3 bases and the J gene lost 2 bases, with 11 bases spanning the gap. The CDR3 runs to 15 residues. CDR1 is ENHRY and CDR2 is SYGVKD in the germline V gene. CDR3 in amino acids: CAISEEGRGNQPQHF. The DNA for the CDR3 is TGTGCCATCAGTGAAGAAGGCAGGGGCAATCAGCCCCAGCATTTT.

A single count supports this clone. The V and J genes are TRBV5-1 and TRBJ1-6; 10 bases fit TRBD1. CDR3 size: 17 residues. V lost 0 bases to trimming and J lost 9 bases; unmatched junction nucleotides: 9. Per germline, CDR1 SGHRS and CDR2 YFSETQ. The CDR3 region is CASSLGTGGALSSPLHF. As DNA, the CDR3 is TGCGCCAGCAGCTTGGGGACAGGGGGGGCACTGAGTTCACCCCTCCACTTT. Complete variable domain (other parts from reference TRBV5-1 and TRBJ1-6): KAGVTQTPRYLIKTRGQQVTLSCSPISGHRSVSWYQQTPGQGLQFLFEYFSETQRNKGNFPGRFSGRQFSNSRSEMNVSTLELGDSALYLCASSLGTGGALSSPLHFGNGTRLTVT.

The V call is TRBV7-2, the J call TRBJ2-5; D remains ambiguous. CDR1 SGHTA and CDR2 FQGNSA come from the germline V gene. CDR3 length: 12 residues. Trimming left V 4 bases short and J 4 bases short, with 7 bases between. DNA for the CDR3: TGTGCCAGCAGCTCACCGTCAGAGACCCAGTACTTC. Translating gives CASSSPSETQYF.

The chain is built from TRBV4-1 and TRBJ2-7, with D possibly TRBD1 on 6 matching bases. V gave up 1 base and J gave up 4 bases, with 14 bases separating them. The CDR3 spans 15 residues. The germline CDR1 and CDR2 sequences are MGHRA and YSYEKL. Written as DNA, the CDR3 is TGCGCCAGCAGCCAAGGGTGGACAGCCCGTTACGAGCAGTACTTC. This encodes CASSQGWTARYEQYF.

The chain recombines TRBV27 with TRBJ1-1; 7 bases match TRBD1. The J segment lost 6 bases and the V segment lost 0 bases, leaving 10 bases of the junction unmatched. Germline lookup yields CDR1 MNHEY and CDR2 SMNVEV (reference sequence). CDR3 size: 16 residues. The CDR3 coding sequence is TGTGCCAGCAGTTTATCGGCGACAGGGCCCCAGGCTGAAGCTTTCTTT. Its translation is CASSLSATGPQAEAFF.

The chain joins TRBV9 to TRBJ2-1; 9 bases align to TRBD2. There are 15 residues in the CDR3. CDR1 is SGDLS, CDR2 YYNGEE, per germline. The junction had 9 bases not matched to a gene; V was cut back by 4 bases and J by 7 bases. The CDR3 loop is CASSPAGGPGNEQFF. CDR3 coding DNA: TGTGCCAGCAGCCCGGCGGGAGGGCCTGGAAATGAGCAGTTCTTC.

This chain uses TRBV7-2 with TRBJ2-6; no clear D. The CDR3 loop spans 14 amino acids. Germline V lookup: CDR1 SGHTA, CDR2 FQGNSA. Trimming removed 2 bases from V and 1 base from J, with 3 bases in between. CDR3 nucleotides: TGTGCCAGCAGCTTAAAGTCTGGGGCCAACGTCCTGACTTTC. It is translated as CASSLKSGANVLTF.

This clone was found once. The chain joins TRBV30 to TRBJ1-5; TRBD1 aligns across 7 bases. The germline V gene has CDR1 GTSNPN and CDR2 SVGIG (reference sequence). J gave up 6 bases and V 5 bases, and 7 bases lay outside the gene matches. The CDR3 runs to 13 residues. The CDR3, as DNA: TGTGCCTGGGCAGGGGGAGAATCTCAGCCCCAGCATTTT. It encodes CAWAGGESQPQHF.

The rearrangement links TRBV3-1 (or the pseudogene TRBV3-2) to TRBJ2-7, with D possibly TRBD2 on 6 matching bases. This CDR3 region has 15 residues. V dropped 3 bases and J dropped 6 bases, with 18 bases sitting between them. The V gene's germline CDR1 is LGHDT and CDR2 YNNKEL (reference sequence). CDR3 amino acids: CASSHRRDQGGEQYF. The CDR3 DNA reads TGTGCCAGCAGCCACAGGCGGGATCAAGGAGGCGAGCAGTACTTC.

This rearrangement joins TRBV7-2 to TRBJ2-5; D might be TRBD1 (5 bases). The germline V and J ends were trimmed by 7 bases and 7 bases, with 16 bases remaining between them. CDR3 length equals 13 residues. In germline, CDR1 is SGHTA, CDR2 FQGNSA. This CDR3 reads CASILGAPGTQYF. In nucleotides, the CDR3 is TGTGCCAGCATCCTAGGGGCGCCTGGGACCCAGTACTTC.

The chain recombines TRBV6-5 with TRBJ2-3, with D maybe TRBD2 (5 bases). Trimming removed 4 bases at V and 3 bases at J, with 8 bases between. CDR3 length equals 13 residues. CDR1 MNHEY and CDR2 SVGAGI come from the germline V gene. In DNA, the CDR3 is TGTGCCAGCAGTTTGGAGCGGACAGATACGCAGTATTTT. It encodes CASSLERTDTQYF.

This rearrangement joins TRBV7-9 to TRBJ2-2, with D hard to call. The CDR3 totals 11 residues. Germline V lookup: CDR1 SEHNR, CDR2 FQNEAQ (reference sequence). The V gene lost 2 bases and the J gene lost 5 bases, with 0 bases spanning the gap. The CDR3 region has the DNA TGTGCCAGCAGCTTAACCGGGGAGCTGTTTTTT. Translated: CASSLTGELFF.

The chain carries TRBV23-1 and TRBJ1-2; no firm D call. TRBV23-1 is marked as an open reading frame, function uncertain. V lost 4 bases and J lost 2, with 8 bases in between. The CDR3 has 13 residues. Written as DNA, the CDR3 is TGCGCCAGCAGTCCGCCTCGAAACTATGGCTACACCTTC. This encodes CASSPPRNYGYTF.

The CDR3 loop reads CASGTKGRGGEKLFF. CDR3 nucleotide sequence: TGTGCCAGCGGTACAAAGGGCCGGGGGGGTGAAAAACTGTTTTTT. V usage is TRBV6-5 and J usage is TRBJ1-4, with D possibly TRBD1 on 5 matching bases. This CDR3 spans 15 amino acids. Trimming pared 8 bases from V and 7 bases from J, leaving 20 bases between. The germline gives CDR1 MNHEY, CDR2 SVGAGI.

This clone was found once. The chain couples TRBV11-3 to TRBJ2-5; D unresolved. The CDR3 runs to 15 residues. V lost 1 base, J lost 2 bases, and 11 bases lay in between. CDR1 SGHNT and CDR2 YENEEA come from the germline V gene. As DNA, the CDR3 is TGTGCCAGCAGCTTAGCTTCTGGCGATCAAGAGACCCAGTACTTC. This codes for CASSLASGDQETQYF.

The chain recombines TRBV10-3 with TRBJ1-4, with unresolved D. The CDR3 is 13 residues long. Trimming stripped 10 bases from V and 8 bases from J, with 17 bases between. The germline gives CDR1 ENHRY, CDR2 SYGVKD. The CDR3 DNA sequence: TGTGCCACCTCGGGCGGAACGACCGAAAAACTGTTTTTT. Translating it yields CATSGGTTEKLFF.